This TCR beta chain stems from a study of blood T cell repertoires in COVID-19. Study information: The United States, Italy and Spain provided the acute and convalescent COVID-19 samples.

Authors' methods: Cell counts per sample came from amplifying reference gene primers. TCRdb keeps only in-frame clones here, not all; method: immunoSEQ multiplex PCR. That table supplies the V and J calls and clone size; D and trimming were determined from the DNA. In the table there are 60,000 to 65,000 clones, around four fifths of which are singletons. The V end was cut by 6 bases, the J end by 0 bases, with 12 bases between. From germline, CDR1 is LNHDA and CDR2 SQIVND (reference sequence). This CDR3 comprises 16 residues. This clone has only a few counts. V and J are TRBV19 and TRBJ1-6; possible D gene TRBD1, 6 bases. The source of this sequence is a human donor in a cohort sampled during active COVID-19. Sequencing was carried out using peripheral blood. The CDR3 loop reads CASSGQTSSYNSPLHF. Written as DNA, the CDR3 is TGTGCCAGTAGCGGACAGACCAGCTCCTATAATTCACCCCTCCACTTT.